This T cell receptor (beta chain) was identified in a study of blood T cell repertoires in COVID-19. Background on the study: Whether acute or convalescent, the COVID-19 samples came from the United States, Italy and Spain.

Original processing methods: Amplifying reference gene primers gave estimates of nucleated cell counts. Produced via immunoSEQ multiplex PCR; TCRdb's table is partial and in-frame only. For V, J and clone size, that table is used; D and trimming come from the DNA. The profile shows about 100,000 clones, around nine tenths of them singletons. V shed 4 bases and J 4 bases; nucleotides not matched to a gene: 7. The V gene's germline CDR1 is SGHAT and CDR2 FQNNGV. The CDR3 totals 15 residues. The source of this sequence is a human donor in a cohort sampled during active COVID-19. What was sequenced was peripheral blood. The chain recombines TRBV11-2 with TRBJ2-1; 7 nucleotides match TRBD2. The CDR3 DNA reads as TGTGCCAGCAGCTCCTTAGCGGGTCGGTACAATGAGCAGTTCTTC. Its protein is CASSSLAGRYNEQFF.